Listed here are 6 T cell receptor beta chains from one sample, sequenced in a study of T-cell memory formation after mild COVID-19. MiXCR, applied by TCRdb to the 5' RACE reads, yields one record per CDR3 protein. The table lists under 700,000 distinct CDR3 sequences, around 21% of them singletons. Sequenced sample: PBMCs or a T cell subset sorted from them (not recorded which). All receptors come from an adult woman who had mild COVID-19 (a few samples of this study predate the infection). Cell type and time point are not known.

The CDR3 coding sequence is TGCGCCAGCAGCCTGGTCGGGGAGCCCAATGAGCAGTTCTTC. Its translation is CASSLVGEPNEQFF. J is TRBJ2-1 and V is TRBV4-1; TRBD2 might be the D (5 bases). Germline V CDR1 and CDR2: MGHRA, YSYEKL. The CDR3 sequence is 14 residues long. V was shortened by 4 bases and J by 6 bases, with 13 bases between the two germline ends.

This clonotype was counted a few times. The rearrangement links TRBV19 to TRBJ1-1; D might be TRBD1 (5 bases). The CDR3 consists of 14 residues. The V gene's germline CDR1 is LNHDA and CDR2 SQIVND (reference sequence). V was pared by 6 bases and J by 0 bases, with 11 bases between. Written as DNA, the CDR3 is TGTGCCAGTAGATTGGCAGGGATGAACACTGAAGCTTTCTTT. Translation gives CASRLAGMNTEAFF. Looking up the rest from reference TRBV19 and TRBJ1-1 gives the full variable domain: DGGITQSPKYLFRKEGQNVTLSCEQNLNHDAMYWYRQDPGQGLRLIYYSQIVNDFQKGDIAEGYSVSREKKESFPLTVTSAQKNPTAFYLCASRLAGMNTEAFFGQGTRLTVV.

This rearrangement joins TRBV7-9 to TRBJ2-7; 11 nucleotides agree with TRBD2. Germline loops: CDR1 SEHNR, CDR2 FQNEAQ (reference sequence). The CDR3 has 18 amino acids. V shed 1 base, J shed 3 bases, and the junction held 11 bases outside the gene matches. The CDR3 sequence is CASSLELAGDPALYEQYF. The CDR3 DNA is TGTGCCAGCAGCTTAGAACTAGCGGGAGACCCGGCCCTCTACGAGCAGTACTTC.

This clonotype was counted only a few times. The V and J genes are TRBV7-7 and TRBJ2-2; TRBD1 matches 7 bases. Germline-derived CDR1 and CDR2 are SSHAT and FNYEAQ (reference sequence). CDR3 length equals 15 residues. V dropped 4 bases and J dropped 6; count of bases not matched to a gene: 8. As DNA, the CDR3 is TGTGCCAGCAGCTCGACAGGGTTGGGTTCCGGGGAGCTGTTTTTT. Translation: CASSSTGLGSGELFF.

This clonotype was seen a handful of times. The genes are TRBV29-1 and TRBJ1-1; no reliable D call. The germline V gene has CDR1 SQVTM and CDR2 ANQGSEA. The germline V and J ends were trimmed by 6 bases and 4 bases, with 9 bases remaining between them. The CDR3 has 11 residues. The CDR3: CSVQEATEAFF. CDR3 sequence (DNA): TGCAGCGTCCAGGAGGCCACTGAAGCTTTCTTT.

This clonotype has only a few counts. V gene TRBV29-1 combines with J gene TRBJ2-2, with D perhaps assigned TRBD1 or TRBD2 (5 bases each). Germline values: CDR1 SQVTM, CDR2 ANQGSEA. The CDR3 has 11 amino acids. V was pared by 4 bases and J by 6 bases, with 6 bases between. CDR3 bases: TGCAGCGTTGGGGGACCCGGGGAGCTGTTTTTT. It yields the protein CSVGGPGELFF.